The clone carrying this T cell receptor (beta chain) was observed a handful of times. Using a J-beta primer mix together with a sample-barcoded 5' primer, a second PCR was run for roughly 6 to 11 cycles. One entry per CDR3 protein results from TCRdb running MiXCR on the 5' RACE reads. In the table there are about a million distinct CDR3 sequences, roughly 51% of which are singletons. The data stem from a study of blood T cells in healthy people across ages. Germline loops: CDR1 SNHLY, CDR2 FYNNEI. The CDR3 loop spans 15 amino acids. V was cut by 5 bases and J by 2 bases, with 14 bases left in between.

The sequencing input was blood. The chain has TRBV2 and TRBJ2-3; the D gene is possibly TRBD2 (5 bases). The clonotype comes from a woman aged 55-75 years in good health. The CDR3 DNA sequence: TGTGCCAGCAGTCTGGGAGAACCTTACACAGATACGCAGTATTTT. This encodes CASSLGEPYTDTQYF.